Presented here are 20 T cell receptor beta chains from one specimen sequenced in a study of CD8 T cells in Susac syndrome. The RNA input was about 0.5 to 1 ug, and it was reverse transcribed with random hexamers. TCRdb recomputed calls from the immunoSEQ multiplex PCR reads with MiXCR, one row per CDR3 protein. The data hold about 180,000 distinct CDR3 sequences, with about 95% observed a single time. The sample was CD4+ T cells from PBMCs. Receptors originate from a human donor with Susac syndrome.

This sequence joins TRBV18 and TRBJ2-7, with a tentative D call TRBD1 (6 bases). The V gene lost 0 bases and the J gene lost 3 bases, with 6 bases spanning the gap. Per the germline V gene, CDR1 is KGHSH and CDR2 is LQKENI. The CDR3 is 13 amino acids. The chain's CDR3 is CASSPPTGYEQYF. CDR3 DNA: TGTGCCAGCTCACCACCGACAGGCTACGAGCAGTACTTC.

The chain is built from TRBV7-2 and TRBJ2-5; D ambiguous. Germline CDR1 and CDR2: SGHTA and FQGNSA. The CDR3 runs to 15 residues. Trimming removed 5 bases from V and 3 bases from J, with 16 bases in between. CDR3 residues: CASSPGPTREETQYF. The CDR3 region has the DNA TGTGCCAGCAGCCCCGGGCCCACCCGGGAAGAGACCCAGTACTTC.

The chain is built from TRBV29-1 and TRBJ1-1; D is possibly TRBD1 (6 bases). Trimming removed 3 bases at V and 0 bases at J, with 11 bases between. The CDR3 contains 14 residues. Germline V gene sequence: CDR1 SQVTM, CDR2 ANQGSEA. DNA for the CDR3: TGCAGCGTTGAGGGGGCGGGAATGAACACTGAAGCTTTCTTT. Translated: CSVEGAGMNTEAFF.

The chain links TRBV30 to TRBJ1-1; D is undetermined. Germline lookup yields CDR1 GTSNPN and CDR2 SVGIG (reference sequence). The V end was cut by 5 bases, the J end by 4 bases, with 14 bases between. The CDR3 is 13 amino acids. DNA of the CDR3: TGTGCCTGGTACATTTCGTCGGGCACTGAAGCTTTCTTT. It yields the protein CAWYISSGTEAFF.

This chain uses TRBV3-1 with TRBJ2-2; TRBD1 or TRBD2 may be the D gene (6 bases each). Between the trimmed V and J ends, which lost 4 bases and 4 bases, there was a span of 16 bases. The germline V gene has CDR1 LGHDT and CDR2 YNNKEL (reference sequence). This CDR3 spans 16 amino acids. The CDR3 DNA is TGTGCCAGCAGCCTCCGGGAAGGGGGGCGCACCGGGGAGCTGTTTTTT. Its translation: CASSLREGGRTGELFF.

V usage is TRBV19 and J usage is TRBJ1-5; 9 bases align to TRBD1. The CDR3 runs 15 residues. Per the germline V gene, CDR1 is LNHDA and CDR2 is SQIVND (reference sequence). V shed 4 bases and J 6 bases; nucleotides not matched to a gene: 7. The CDR3 protein is CASSRDRERAQPQHF. DNA for the CDR3: TGTGCCAGTAGTAGGGACAGGGAAAGAGCTCAGCCCCAGCATTTT.

A single count supports this clonotype. The gene calls are TRBV20-1 and TRBJ1-2; D possibly corresponds to TRBD1 (5 bases). The CDR3 has 14 residues. V was clipped by 3 bases and J by 5 bases, with 16 bases between them. Germline loops: CDR1 DFQATT, CDR2 SNEGSKA (reference sequence). The CDR3 reads CSARVLTVTYGYTF. The CDR3 DNA is TGCAGTGCTAGGGTTCTGACAGTTACTTATGGCTACACCTTC.

This clonotype was seen a single time. Here the CDR3 reads CATSREAGANVLTF. In DNA form, the CDR3 reads TGTGCCACCAGCAGGGAAGCTGGGGCCAACGTCCTGACTTTC. The chain employs TRBV15 and TRBJ2-6; D is undetermined. The CDR3 spans 14 residues. Germline V gene sequence: CDR1 LNHNV, CDR2 YYDKDF (reference sequence). The V end was cut by 3 bases, the J end by 2 bases, with 5 bases between.

The chain recombines TRBV6-5 with TRBJ2-7, with TRBD2 identical over 13 bases. Germline V gives CDR1 MNHEY, CDR2 SVGAGI. V lost 6 bases to trimming and J lost 4 bases; unmatched junction nucleotides: 6. CDR3 length equals 15 residues. This CDR3 is CASRSGTSGIYEQYF. The CDR3 DNA reads as TGTGCCAGCAGGTCCGGGACTAGCGGGATTTACGAGCAGTACTTC.

V and J are TRBV5-1 and TRBJ2-3; D is unclear. Germline-derived CDR1 and CDR2 are SGHRS and YFSETQ. CDR3 length: 12 residues. The ends were cut back, 6 bases at V and 6 bases at J, with 11 bases in the middle. For the CDR3, the DNA is TGCGCCAGCAACCACCAAGCCGATACGCAGTATTTT. Amino acid sequence: CASNHQADTQYF.

The chain carries TRBV7-9 and TRBJ1-5; D remains ambiguous. Germline CDR1 SEHNR, CDR2 FQNEAQ (reference sequence). The CDR3 totals 13 residues. Trimming removed 3 bases at V and 5 bases at J, with 8 bases between. This CDR3 is CASSFGVDQPQHF. CDR3 nucleotide sequence: TGTGCCAGCAGCTTCGGGGTCGATCAGCCCCAGCATTTT.

This chain links TRBV4-3 with TRBJ2-1; possible D gene TRBD2, 6 bases. This CDR3 comprises 14 residues. Trimming removed 4 bases from V and 7 bases from J, with 14 bases in between. Germline CDR1 and CDR2: LGHNA and YSLEER. The chain's CDR3 is CASSRNLGGNEQFF. The CDR3 DNA reads TGCGCCAGCAGCCGGAACTTGGGAGGAAATGAGCAGTTCTTC.

The chain is built from TRBV5-1 and TRBJ2-5; 11 bases map to TRBD2. V trimming: 0 bases; J trimming: 5 bases; junction bases outside the gene matches: 3. This CDR3 contains 15 residues. Germline values: CDR1 SGHRS, CDR2 YFSETQ. This CDR3 reads CASSLVTSGDETQYF. The CDR3 DNA reads as TGCGCCAGCAGCTTGGTGACTAGCGGGGACGAGACCCAGTACTTC.

This rearrangement joins TRBV20-1 to TRBJ2-1; 7 bases line up with TRBD2. This CDR3 is 16 amino acids long. Trimming took 5 bases from V and 4 from J; bases not matched to a gene: 14. The germline CDR1 and CDR2 sequences are DFQATT and SNEGSKA (reference sequence). DNA of the CDR3: TGCAGTGCTTTAAATTTCCGGGGGGACTCATACAATGAGCAGTTCTTC. This translates into CSALNFRGDSYNEQFF.

The chain combines TRBV2 with TRBJ2-4, with a tentative D call TRBD2 (5 bases). V lost 8 bases and J lost 0, with 11 bases in between. Looked up from germline, CDR1 is SNHLY and CDR2 is FYNNEI. This CDR3 spans 14 amino acids. The CDR3 loop is CASGEGEAKNIQYF. The CDR3 nucleotides read TGTGCCAGCGGAGAGGGAGAAGCCAAAAACATTCAGTACTTC. The complete variable domain, with remaining parts taken from reference TRBV2 and TRBJ2-4, reads EPEVTQTPSHQVTQMGQEVILRCVPISNHLYFYWYRQILGQKVEFLVSFYNNEISEKSEIFDDQFSVERPDGSNFTLKIRSTKLEDSAMYFCASGEGEAKNIQYFGAGTRLSVL.

V usage is TRBV20-1 and J usage is TRBJ1-1, with D perhaps matching TRBD1 (6 bases). Germline CDR1 reads DFQATT; CDR2 reads SNEGSKA (reference sequence). The V gene lost 1 base and the J gene lost 4 bases, with 16 bases spanning the gap. The CDR3 loop spans 15 amino acids. CDR3 coding DNA: TGCAGTGCTAGAGCAACCCAGGGGAGAAGCACTGAAGCTTTCTTT. Its protein product is CSARATQGRSTEAFF.

This chain links TRBV11-3 with TRBJ2-2, with no clear D. The CDR3 has 13 amino acids. CDR1 is SGHNT and CDR2 is YENEEA in the germline V gene. The V end was cut by 0 bases, the J end by 7 bases, with 6 bases between. In DNA form, the CDR3 reads TGTGCCAGCAGCTTAGATCAGGTCGGGGAGCTGTTTTTT. This gives the protein CASSLDQVGELFF.

This sequence joins TRBV5-4 and TRBJ2-7, with 8 bases identical to TRBD2. The germline V gene has CDR1 SGHNT and CDR2 YYREEE (reference sequence). CDR3 length: 16 amino acids. Trimming cost V 4 bases and J 5 bases; bases outside gene matches: 14. The CDR3: CASSAGVAGGRNEQYF. The DNA for the CDR3 is TGTGCCAGCAGCGCCGGGGTGGCGGGAGGACGGAACGAGCAGTACTTC.

V is TRBV2 and J is TRBJ2-4, with 7 bases identical to TRBD1. CDR3 size: 15 residues. J lost 6 bases, V lost 4 bases, and 9 bases had no gene match. Germline-derived CDR1 and CDR2 are SNHLY and FYNNEI. CDR3 sequence reads: CASSAPTGRGNIQYF. The CDR3 DNA reads as TGTGCCAGCAGTGCCCCGACAGGGCGAGGAAACATTCAGTACTTC.

This chain uses TRBV20-1 with TRBJ1-1; the D gene is possibly TRBD1 (6 bases). CDR3 length: 14 amino acids. Trimming removed 6 bases from V and 1 base from J, with 15 bases in between. Per the germline V gene, CDR1 is DFQATT and CDR2 is SNEGSKA (reference sequence). In nucleotides, the CDR3 is TGCAGTGCATCGAACCCACAGGGGAACACTGAAGCTTTCTTT. Amino acid sequence: CSASNPQGNTEAFF.